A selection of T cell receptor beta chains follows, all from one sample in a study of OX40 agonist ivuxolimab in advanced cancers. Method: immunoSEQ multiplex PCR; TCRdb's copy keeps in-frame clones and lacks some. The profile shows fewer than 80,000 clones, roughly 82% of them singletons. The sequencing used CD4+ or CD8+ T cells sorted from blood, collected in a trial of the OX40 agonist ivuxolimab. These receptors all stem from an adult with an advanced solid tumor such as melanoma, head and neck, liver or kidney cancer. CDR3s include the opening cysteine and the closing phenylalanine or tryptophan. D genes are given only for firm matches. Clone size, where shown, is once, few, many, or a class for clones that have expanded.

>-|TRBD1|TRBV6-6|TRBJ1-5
TGTGCCAGCACTTTCGACAGGGGCAATCAGCCCCAGCATTTT
CASTFDRGNQPQHF
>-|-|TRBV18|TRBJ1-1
TGTGCCAGCTCACCACCGTCAACATTGAACACTGAAGCTTTCTTT
CASSPPSTLNTEAFF
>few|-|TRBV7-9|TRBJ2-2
TGTGCCAGCAGCTTAGACCAGAACACCGGGGAGCTGTTTTTT
CASSLDQNTGELFF
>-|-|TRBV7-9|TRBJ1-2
TGTGCCAGCAGCTTAGAGAGGAACTATGGCTACACCTTC
CASSLERNYGYTF
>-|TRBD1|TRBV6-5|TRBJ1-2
TGTGCCAGCAGTTCCCTAACAGGGGAAAACTATGGCTACACCTTC
CASSSLTGENYGYTF
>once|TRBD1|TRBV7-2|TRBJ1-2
TGTGCCAGCAGCTTAGTCTTAGGCGAGACAGGGGTTGAAGGCTACACCTTC
CASSLVLGETGVEGYTF
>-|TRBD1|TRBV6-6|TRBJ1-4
TGTGCCAGCAGTTACAGGACAGGGGCGCGAGAAAAACTGTTTTTT
CASSYRTGAREKLFF
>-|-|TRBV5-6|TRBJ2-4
TGTGCCAGCAGCTTCGGGACGGAGATTATTCAGTACTTC
CASSFGTEIIQYF
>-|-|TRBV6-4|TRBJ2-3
TGTGCCAGCAGTGACTCAGGGGGTACGCAGTATTTT
CASSDSGGTQYF
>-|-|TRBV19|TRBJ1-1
TGTGCCAGTAGTATGAGGGGAACTGAAGCTTTCTTT
CASSMRGTEAFF
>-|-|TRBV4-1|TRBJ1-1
TGCGCCAGCAGCCAATTGGGGGCGAGGGGAGCTTTCTTT
CASSQLGARGAFF
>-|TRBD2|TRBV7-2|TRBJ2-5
TGTGCCAGCAGCGTAGACTCTACTAGCGGGGGAAAGACCCAGTACTTC
CASSVDSTSGGKTQYF
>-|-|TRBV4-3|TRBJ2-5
TGCGCCAGCAGCCAACGGGAATTCGGAGTAGAAGGATTCGAGACCCAGTACTTC
CASSQREFGVEGFETQYF
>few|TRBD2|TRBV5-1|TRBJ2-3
TGCGCCAGCCGCCCGGCTAGCGGGACCACAGATACGCAGTATTTT
CASRPASGTTDTQYF
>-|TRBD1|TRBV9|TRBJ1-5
TGTGCCAGCAGCGCGACAGGACAGGGCCAGGGTCAGCCCCAGCATTTT
CASSATGQGQGQPQHF
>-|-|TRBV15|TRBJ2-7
TGTGCCACCAGCAGAGAAGCAGGCTCCTACGAGCAGTACTTC
CATSREAGSYEQYF
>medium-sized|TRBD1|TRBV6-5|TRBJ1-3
TGTGCCAGCAGCTTGACAGGGGTCGGAAACACCATATATTTT
CASSLTGVGNTIYF
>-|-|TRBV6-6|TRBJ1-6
TGTGCCAGCAGCCCTGGAGAGGTTCACTCACCCCTCCACTTT
CASSPGEVHSPLHF
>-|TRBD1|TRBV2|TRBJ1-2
TGTGCCAGCAAACAGGGGGCGTGGTATGGCTACACCTTC
CASKQGAWYGYTF
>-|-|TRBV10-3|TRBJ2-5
TGTGCCATCAGCTGGGACCAACAGACCCAGTACTTC
CAISWDQQTQYF
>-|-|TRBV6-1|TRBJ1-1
TGTGCCAGCAGTGAAACAAGTTACATTCGGGCTTTCTTT
CASSETSYIRAFF
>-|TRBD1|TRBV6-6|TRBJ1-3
TGTGCCAGCAGTTACGACGACAGGGCGGACACCATATATTTT
CASSYDDRADTIYF
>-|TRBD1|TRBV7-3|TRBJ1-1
TGTGCCAGCAGCTTAATGGGGACAGTCAACACTGAAGCTTTCTTT
CASSLMGTVNTEAFF
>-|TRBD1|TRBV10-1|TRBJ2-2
TGCGCCAGCAGCAGGGGGCAGGGGGAGCTGTTTTTT
CASSRGQGELFF
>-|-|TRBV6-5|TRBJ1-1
TGTGCCAGCAGTTACTACGTGGGGCTCGGCACTGAAGCTTTCTTT
CASSYYVGLGTEAFF
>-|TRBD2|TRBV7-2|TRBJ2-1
TGTGCCAGCAGCTTACCGGGGGGTTATAATGAGCAGTTCTTC
CASSLPGGYNEQFF
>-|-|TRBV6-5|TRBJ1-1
TGTGCCAGCAGTTACGACAGGAGGGGCACTGAAGCTTTCTTT
CASSYDRRGTEAFF
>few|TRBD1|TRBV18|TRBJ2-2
TGTGCCAGCTCACCAACAGGGGACACCGGGGAGCTGTTTTTT
CASSPTGDTGELFF
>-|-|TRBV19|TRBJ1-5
TGTGCCAGTTCAGGGATGGGGCAGCCCCAGCATTTT
CASSGMGQPQHF
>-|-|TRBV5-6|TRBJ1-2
TGTGCCAGCAGCTTGGAAGGTTCCAGGGGTTTCGGCCACACCTTC
CASSLEGSRGFGHTF
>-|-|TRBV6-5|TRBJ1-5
TGTGCCAGCAGTTACGCCCTCGGGAGTGAGCCCCAGCATTTT
CASSYALGSEPQHF
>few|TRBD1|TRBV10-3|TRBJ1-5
TGTGCCATCAGTGAGTCGAACAGGGGAACTCAGCCCCAGCATTTT
CAISESNRGTQPQHF